The present entry profiles one TCR beta chain with its context. The data were obtained in a study of PD-1 blockade in mismatch repair-deficient tumors. The CDR3 consists of 15 residues. V lost 6 bases to trimming and J lost 5 bases; unmatched junction nucleotides: 12. Germline-derived CDR1 and CDR2 are MNHEY and SVGAGI. Only in-frame clones appear in the TCRdb table, and some are missing; sequencing was by immunoSEQ multiplex PCR. The table lists roughly 130,000 clones, roughly 90% of them singletons. The material was peripheral blood, obtained just over 70 weeks after starting pembrolizumab. This clonotype originated in an adult with mismatch repair-deficient cancer. This chain uses TRBV6-5 with TRBJ2-7; 8 bases line up with TRBD1. The CDR3 loop reads CASRPGQGGFHEQYF. The CDR3 bases are TGTGCCAGCAGACCTGGACAGGGCGGTTTCCACGAGCAGTACTTC.